Reported below is one T cell receptor (beta chain). It is unclear where the CDR3 begins or ends on the DNA, so no DNA is shown, and the CDR3 is as TCRdb lists it. Without any cell sorting, roughly 20-32 mg of bulk tissue yielded co-extracted RNA and DNA. This specimen comes from a study of tumor-infiltrating lymphocytes in primary liver carcinoma. Starting from 450 to 500 ng of total RNA, TCR beta cDNA was produced with a primer in the constant region. Libraries of TCR beta came from three nested multiplex PCR rounds with slightly modified ARM-PCR. Rounds one and two of PCR, each of 10 cycles, were primed with TRBV1-TRBV30 forward primers and a C-beta reverse primer. From the multiplex PCR reads, TCRdb called clonotypes with MiXCR, one entry per CDR3 protein. The sample has more than 45,000 distinct CDR3 sequences, 70% to 85% seen once; the top ten hold about 30%. The CDR3 has 16 residues if both end residues are counted. Germline CDR1 MDHEN, CDR2 SYDVKM.

This sequence originates from a man in his forties with primary liver carcinoma and hepatitis B virus infection. The rearrangement uses TRBV28 and TRBJ1-1. The sequencing sample was made of liver tumor tissue from sampling region 3. The subset was: tumor region T3, left-lateral pole. CDR3 in amino acids: CASTLAFVGGGTETFF.